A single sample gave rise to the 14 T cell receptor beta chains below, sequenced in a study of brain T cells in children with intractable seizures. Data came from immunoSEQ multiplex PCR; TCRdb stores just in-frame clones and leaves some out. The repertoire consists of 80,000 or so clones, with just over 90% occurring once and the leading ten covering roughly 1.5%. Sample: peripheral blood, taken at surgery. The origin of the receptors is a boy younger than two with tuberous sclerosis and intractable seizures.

The CDR3 coding sequence is TGTGCCAGCATTCTGGGGAATGAGCAGTTCTTC. It translates to CASILGNEQFF. The gene calls are TRBV12-3 or TRBV12-4 and TRBJ2-1; no reliable D call. Trimming pared 7 bases from V and 7 bases from J, leaving 8 bases between. The CDR3 is 11 amino acids.

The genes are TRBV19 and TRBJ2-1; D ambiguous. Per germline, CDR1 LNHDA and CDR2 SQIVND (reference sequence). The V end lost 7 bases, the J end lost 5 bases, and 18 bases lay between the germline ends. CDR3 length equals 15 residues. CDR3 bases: TGTGCCAGTATGGATGGTTCGGAATCCAACAATGAGCAGTTCTTC. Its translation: CASMDGSESNNEQFF.

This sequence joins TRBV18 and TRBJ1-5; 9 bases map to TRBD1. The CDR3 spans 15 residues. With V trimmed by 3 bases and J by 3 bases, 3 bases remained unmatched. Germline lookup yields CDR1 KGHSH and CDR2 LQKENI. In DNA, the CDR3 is TGTGCCAGCTCACCCGGGACAGGGTACAATCAGCCCCAGCATTTT. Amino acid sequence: CASSPGTGYNQPQHF.

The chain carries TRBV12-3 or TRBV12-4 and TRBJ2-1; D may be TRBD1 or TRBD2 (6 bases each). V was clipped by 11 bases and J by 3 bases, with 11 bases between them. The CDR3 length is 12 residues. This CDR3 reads CAWGASYNEQFF. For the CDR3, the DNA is TGTGCCTGGGGGGCAAGCTACAATGAGCAGTTCTTC.

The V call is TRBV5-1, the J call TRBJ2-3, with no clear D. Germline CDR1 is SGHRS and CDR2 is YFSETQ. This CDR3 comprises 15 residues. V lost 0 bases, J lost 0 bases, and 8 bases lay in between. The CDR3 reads CASSLEVPSTDTQYF. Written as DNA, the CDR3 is TGCGCCAGCAGCTTGGAGGTCCCTAGCACAGATACGCAGTATTTT.

The CDR3 DNA sequence: TGTGCCAGCAGCTTAGGGACAGGGGCCGTGTACAATGAGCAGTTCTTC. Translating it yields CASSLGTGAVYNEQFF. The rearrangement joins TRBV5-6 to TRBJ2-1; 10 bases agree with TRBD1. Trimming took 2 bases from V and 4 from J; bases not matched to a gene: 6. The length of the CDR3 is 16 residues. In germline, CDR1 is SGHDT, CDR2 YYEEEE.

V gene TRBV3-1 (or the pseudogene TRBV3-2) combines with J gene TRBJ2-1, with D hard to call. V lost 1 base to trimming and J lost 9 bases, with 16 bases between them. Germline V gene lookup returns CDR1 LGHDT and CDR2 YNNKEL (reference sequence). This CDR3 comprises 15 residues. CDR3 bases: TGTGCCAGCAGCCAAGGCGGCCCTGCCTTGGGTGAGCAGTTCTTC. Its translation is CASSQGGPALGEQFF.

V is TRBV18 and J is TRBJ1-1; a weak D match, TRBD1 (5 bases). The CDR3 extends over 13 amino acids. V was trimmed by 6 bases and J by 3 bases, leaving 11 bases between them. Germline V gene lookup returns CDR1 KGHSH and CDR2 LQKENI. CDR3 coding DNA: TGTGCCAGCTCGTCCAGGGAAGACACTGAAGCTTTCTTT. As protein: CASSSREDTEAFF.

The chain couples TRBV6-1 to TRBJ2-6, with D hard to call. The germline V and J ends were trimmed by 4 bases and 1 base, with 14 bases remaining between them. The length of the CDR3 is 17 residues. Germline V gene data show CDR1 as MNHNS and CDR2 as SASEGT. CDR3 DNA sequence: TGTGCCAGCAGTGGAATTCTTCACAGTTCTGGGGCCAACGTCCTGACTTTC. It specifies CASSGILHSSGANVLTF.

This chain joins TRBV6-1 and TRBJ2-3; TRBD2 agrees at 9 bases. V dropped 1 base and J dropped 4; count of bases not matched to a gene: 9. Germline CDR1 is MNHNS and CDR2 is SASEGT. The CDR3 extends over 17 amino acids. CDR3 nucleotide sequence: TGTGCCAGCAGTGAAGTAGGGGCGGGGGGGCGGGCAGATACGCAGTATTTT. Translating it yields CASSEVGAGGRADTQYF.

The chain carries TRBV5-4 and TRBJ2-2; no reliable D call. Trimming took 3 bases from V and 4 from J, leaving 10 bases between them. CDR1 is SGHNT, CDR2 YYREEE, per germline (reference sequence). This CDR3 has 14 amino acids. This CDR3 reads CASSSWQGTGELFF. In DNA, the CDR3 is TGTGCCAGCAGCTCCTGGCAAGGCACCGGGGAGCTGTTTTTT.

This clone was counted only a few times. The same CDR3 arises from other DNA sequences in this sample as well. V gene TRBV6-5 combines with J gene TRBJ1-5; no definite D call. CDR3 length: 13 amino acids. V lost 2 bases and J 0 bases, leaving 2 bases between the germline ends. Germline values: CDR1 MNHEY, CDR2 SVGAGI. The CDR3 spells CASSYGSNQPQHF. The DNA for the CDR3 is TGTGCCAGCAGTTACGGTAGCAATCAGCCCCAGCATTTT.

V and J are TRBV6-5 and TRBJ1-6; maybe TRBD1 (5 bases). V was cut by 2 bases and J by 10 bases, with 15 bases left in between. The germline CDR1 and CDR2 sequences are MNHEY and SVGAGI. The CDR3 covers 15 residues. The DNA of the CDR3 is TGTGCCAGCAGTTACGCGGGATCGCGGGGGTCACCCCTCCACTTT. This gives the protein CASSYAGSRGSPLHF.

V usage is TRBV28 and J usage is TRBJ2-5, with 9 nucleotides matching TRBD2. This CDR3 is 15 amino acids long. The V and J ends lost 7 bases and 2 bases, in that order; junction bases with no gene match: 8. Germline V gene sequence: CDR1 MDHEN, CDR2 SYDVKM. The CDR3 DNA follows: TGTGCCAGCACCGCAAGCGGGGGGCTACAAGAGACCCAGTACTTC. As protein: CASTASGGLQETQYF.